The 25 T cell receptor beta chains in this list originate from one sample, sequenced in a study of T-cell reconstitution after alpha-beta-depleted transplantation in children. Unique molecular identifiers were incorporated during preparation of the TCRbeta library. One entry per CDR3 protein, called by TCRdb with MiXCR from the PCR reads. The data show 380,000 or so distinct CDR3 sequences, roughly 15% seen once. The sequences come from PBMCs, collected from the stem cell graft. The receptors derive from a human donor who donated a stem cell graft to a child with Fanconi anemia.

The rearrangement uses TRBV5-5 and TRBJ1-1; D is unclear. The germline gives CDR1 SGHKS, CDR2 YYEKEE (reference sequence). The V and J ends lost 0 bases and 2 bases respectively, with 8 bases between them. The CDR3 length is 14 residues. CDR3: CASSLGSANTEAFF. CDR3 coding DNA: TGTGCCAGCAGCTTGGGCTCGGCAAACACTGAAGCTTTCTTT.

The chain links TRBV24-1 to TRBJ1-2; D ambiguous. Per germline, CDR1 KGHDR and CDR2 SFDVKD. The CDR3 length is 13 residues. V was shortened by 2 bases and J by 4 bases, with 7 bases between the two germline ends. CDR3: CATSDSWTYGYTF. CDR3 nucleotide sequence: TGTGCCACCAGTGATTCCTGGACCTATGGCTACACCTTC.

Many counts were recorded for this clonotype. V is TRBV12-3 or TRBV12-4 and J is TRBJ1-1, with 10 positions matching TRBD1. J gave up 9 bases and V 5 bases, and 9 bases lay outside the gene matches. This CDR3 region has 14 residues. The CDR3 reads CASSPKTGGDKAFF. Here the CDR3 DNA reads TGTGCCAGCAGTCCAAAGACAGGGGGCGATAAAGCTTTCTTT.

There are a few counts of this clonotype. The J gene is TRBJ2-1, the V gene TRBV11-2, with 11 bases fitting TRBD1. V trimming: 3 bases; J trimming: 8 bases; junction bases outside the gene matches: 9. Germline CDR1 is SGHAT and CDR2 is FQNNGV. The CDR3 has 16 amino acids. The DNA of the CDR3 is TGTGCCAGCAGCTTCTTCACGGGACAGGGGGGGGATGAGCAGTTCTTC. Amino acids: CASSFFTGQGGDEQFF.

The gene calls are TRBV4-3 and TRBJ1-1, with D perhaps matching TRBD1 (5 bases). Trimming cost V 2 bases and J 4 bases, with 8 bases left between them. The germline V gene has CDR1 LGHNA and CDR2 YSLEER. The CDR3 runs to 13 residues. The CDR3 DNA sequence: TGCGCCAGCAGCCAAAGCCAGGGCACTGAAGCTTTCTTT. Its translation: CASSQSQGTEAFF.

This clonotype was seen a few times. The chain combines TRBV5-1 with TRBJ2-5, with D perhaps given as TRBD1 or TRBD2 (5 bases each). The CDR3 is made up of 16 amino acids. Trimming removed 4 bases at V and 2 bases at J, with 18 bases between. Per germline, CDR1 SGHRS and CDR2 YFSETQ. The CDR3 coding sequence is TGCGCCAGCAGCCTGATACGAGGGACCTCGCAAGAGACCCAGTACTTC. It codes for CASSLIRGTSQETQYF.

The chain carries TRBV12-3 or TRBV12-4 and TRBJ2-5; tentatively, D is TRBD1 (6 bases). The CDR3 covers 15 residues. Trimming pared 3 bases from V and 4 bases from J, leaving 15 bases between. The CDR3 nucleotides are TGTGCCAGCAGTTTCGGGACACCTCAGGGAGAGACCCAGTACTTC. Translation: CASSFGTPQGETQYF.

This clonotype has at least ten counts. The genes are TRBV20-1 and TRBJ1-5, with D possibly TRBD1 on 6 matching bases. V lost 1 base and J lost 6, with 10 bases in between. Germline V gives CDR1 DFQATT, CDR2 SNEGSKA (reference sequence). The CDR3 loop spans 13 amino acids. This CDR3 reads CSARVSGAQPQHF. For the CDR3, the DNA is TGCAGTGCTAGAGTATCGGGGGCTCAGCCCCAGCATTTT.

This clonotype was counted ten times or more. The V and J genes are TRBV29-1 and TRBJ2-1; the D gene could be TRBD1 or TRBD2 (7 bases each). Between the trimmed V and J ends, which lost 3 bases and 6 bases, there was a span of 12 bases. CDR1 is SQVTM, CDR2 ANQGSEA, per germline. The length of the CDR3 is 13 residues. CDR3 amino acids: CSVDDREGNEQFF. In DNA, the CDR3 is TGCAGCGTTGATGACAGGGAGGGCAATGAGCAGTTCTTC.

This sequence joins TRBV7-9 and TRBJ2-1; unclear D gene. The CDR3 totals 14 residues. Germline assignment: CDR1 SEHNR and CDR2 FQNEAQ (reference sequence). V was trimmed by 5 bases and J by 5 bases, leaving 13 bases between them. CDR3 in DNA: TGTGCCAGCAGCCCCCTGGACGGACACAATGAGCAGTTCTTC. It is translated as CASSPLDGHNEQFF.

This clonotype was counted between two and nine times. The chain uses TRBV12-3 or TRBV12-4 and TRBJ2-1; 9 bases are shared with TRBD2. CDR3 length: 16 residues. Trimming took 5 bases from V and 0 from J; bases not matched to a gene: 5. The CDR3 DNA reads TGTGCCAGCAGTATCCAGCGGGGGGTCTCCTACAATGAGCAGTTCTTC. It specifies CASSIQRGVSYNEQFF.

This clonotype appeared many times. The chain joins TRBV29-1 to TRBJ1-2; tentatively, D is TRBD1 (5 bases). CDR1 SQVTM and CDR2 ANQGSEA come from the germline V gene. Deletions cut 4 bases from V and 8 bases from J, with 14 bases between. CDR3 length equals 12 residues. CDR3 sequence: CSVAPGSEGYTF. DNA for the CDR3: TGCAGCGTTGCACCAGGGTCGGAAGGCTACACCTTC. The full variable domain, in which reference TRBV29-1 and TRBJ1-2 provide the parts outside the CDR3, is SAVISQKPSRDICQRGTSLTIQCQVDSQVTMMFWYRQQPGQSLTLIATANQGSEATYESGFVIDKFPISRPNLTFSTLTVSNMSPEDSSIYLCSVAPGSEGYTFGSGTRLTVV.

This chain joins TRBV20-1 and TRBJ1-5; 8 positions match TRBD1. The trim removed 3 bases at V and 0 bases at J, leaving 4 bases unmatched. Germline lookup yields CDR1 DFQATT and CDR2 SNEGSKA (reference sequence). The CDR3 covers 15 residues. The chain's CDR3 is CSASGTGYSNQPQHF. CDR3 DNA: TGCAGTGCTAGCGGGACAGGCTATAGCAATCAGCCCCAGCATTTT.

This clonotype was found many times. The chain has TRBV2 and TRBJ2-7; TRBD1 aligns across 7 bases. This CDR3 contains 12 residues. V shed 5 bases and J 5 bases; nucleotides not matched to a gene: 3. CDR1 and CDR2 (germline): SNHLY, FYNNEI. CDR3 DNA sequence: TGTGCCAGCAGTTACACAGGGGACGAGCAGTACGTC. Protein sequence: CASSYTGDEQYV.

This clonotype showed up many times. V is TRBV5-5 and J is TRBJ2-2; unclear D gene. Germline CDR1 and CDR2: SGHKS and YYEKEE (reference sequence). Trimming took 0 bases from V and 8 from J, leaving 5 bases between them. CDR3 length equals 12 residues. This CDR3 is CASSLAGGELFF. The CDR3 nucleotides read TGTGCCAGCAGCTTGGCTGGGGGGGAGCTGTTTTTT.

V is TRBV3-2 and J is TRBJ1-5. TRBV3-2 counts as a pseudogene. CDR3 length: 14 amino acids. The CDR3 protein is CASRVGCSNQPQHF. The DNA of the CDR3 is TGTGCCAGCAGAGTCGGGTGTAGCAATCAGCCCCAGCATTTT.

The rearrangement joins TRBV10-2 to TRBJ2-7; 10 positions match TRBD2. This CDR3 has 14 residues. Germline V gene data show CDR1 as WSHSY and CDR2 as SAAADI. V shed 7 bases, J shed 3 bases, and the junction held 6 bases outside the gene matches. This CDR3 reads CASTLAGVDYEQYF. The CDR3 nucleotides are TGCGCCAGCACCCTAGCGGGGGTAGACTACGAGCAGTACTTC.

The J gene is TRBJ1-2, the V gene TRBV19, with D possibly TRBD1 on 5 matching bases. The CDR3 is 14 amino acids. Germline V gene data show CDR1 as LNHDA and CDR2 as SQIVND (reference sequence). The V and J ends lost 9 bases and 1 base respectively, with 15 bases between them. The CDR3 sequence: CASTREGINYGYTF. The CDR3 DNA follows: TGTGCCAGCACCAGGGAGGGGATTAACTATGGCTACACCTTC.

This clonotype showed up just a few times. The chain recombines TRBV18 with TRBJ1-1, with D possibly TRBD1 on 6 matching bases. This CDR3 is built from 15 residues. Trimming stripped 2 bases from V and 1 base from J, with 11 bases between. Germline loops: CDR1 KGHSH, CDR2 LQKENI. For the CDR3, the DNA is TGTGCCAGCTCACCAGTTCCGGGACAGAACACTGAAGCTTTCTTT. It codes for CASSPVPGQNTEAFF.

CDR3 nucleotide sequence: TGTGCCAGCAGCCGGGCAGGGAACAATCAGCCCCAGCATTTT. It codes for CASSRAGNNQPQHF. The chain combines TRBV6-5 with TRBJ1-5; weak D call: TRBD1 (5 bases). The length of the CDR3 is 14 residues. Germline loops: CDR1 MNHEY, CDR2 SVGAGI. Trimming removed 6 bases at V and 3 bases at J, with 12 bases between.

This clonotype has more than one count but fewer than ten. The chain has TRBV5-1 and TRBJ1-4; D is uncertain. CDR3 length: 14 amino acids. V lost 4 bases and J lost 7, with 14 bases in between. CDR1 is SGHRS and CDR2 is YFSETQ in the germline V gene. CDR3 sequence reads: CASSPDSSREKLFF. The CDR3 nucleotides read TGCGCCAGCAGCCCAGACTCTTCGCGTGAAAAACTGTTTTTT.

This clonotype occurred many times. This rearrangement joins TRBV6-2 or TRBV6-3 to TRBJ2-5, with 7 bases lining up with TRBD1. V lost 4 bases, J lost 5 bases, and 10 bases stayed unmatched. The CDR3 runs 15 residues. CDR1 is MNHEY and CDR2 is SVGEGT in the germline V gene. CDR3 region: CASSLPGQRGETQYF. The CDR3 nucleotides are TGTGCCAGCAGTTTACCGGGACAGCGTGGGGAGACCCAGTACTTC.

This clonotype was seen at least ten times. This sequence joins TRBV7-2 and TRBJ1-3; no reliable D call. Trimming removed 1 base at V and 3 bases at J, with 13 bases between. CDR1 is SGHTA, CDR2 FQGNSA, per germline. This CDR3 region has 16 residues. CDR3 in amino acids: CASSLVGRRYGNTIYF. The CDR3 nucleotides are TGTGCCAGCAGCTTAGTTGGCAGACGATATGGAAACACCATATATTTT. Drawing the rest from reference TRBV7-2 and TRBJ1-3, the complete variable domain is GAGVSQSPSNKVTEKGKDVELRCDPISGHTALYWYRQSLGQGLEFLIYFQGNSAPDKSGLPSDRFSAERTGGSVSTLTIQRTQQEDSAVYLCASSLVGRRYGNTIYFGEGSWLTVV.

The V gene is TRBV9, the J gene TRBJ2-1; D gene uncertain. Deletions cut 0 bases from V and 0 bases from J, with 4 bases between. Germline values: CDR1 SGDLS, CDR2 YYNGEE. This CDR3 comprises 14 residues. CDR3: CASSVGISYNEQFF. In DNA, the CDR3 is TGTGCCAGCAGCGTAGGGATCTCCTACAATGAGCAGTTCTTC.

This chain uses TRBV5-5 with TRBJ2-3; no definite D call. CDR1 is SGHKS, CDR2 YYEKEE, per germline (reference sequence). The CDR3 is made up of 14 amino acids. Trimming took off 4 bases at V and 6 bases at J, with 15 bases between the two ends. This CDR3 reads CASSQDGFRDTQYF. DNA of the CDR3: TGTGCCAGCAGCCAGGACGGGTTCAGGGATACGCAGTATTTT.